These 25 T cell receptor beta chains originate from one sample sequenced in a study of early T cells in non-severe SARS-CoV-2 infection. Via MiXCR, TCRdb re-called the 5' RACE reads, giving one row per CDR3 protein. The sample gives about 25,000 distinct CDR3 sequences, 5.5% of which show up once; under 2.5% is in the top ten. What was sequenced was whole blood. Receptors were obtained from an adult who was a healthcare worker with PCR-confirmed SARS-CoV-2 infection or an uninfected control (not recorded which).

This clonotype has a handful of counts. V usage is TRBV7-8 and J usage is TRBJ1-5; TRBD1 agrees at 9 bases. V dropped 4 bases and J dropped 5; count of bases not matched to a gene: 0. The CDR3 length is 13 residues. Germline assignment: CDR1 SGHVS and CDR2 FQNEAQ. The CDR3 spells CASSWDRDQPQHF. The CDR3, as DNA: TGTGCCAGCAGCTGGGACAGGGATCAGCCCCAGCATTTT.

The CDR3 loop reads CASSPQGDTGELFF. In nucleotides, the CDR3 is TGTGCCAGCAGTCCTCAGGGGGACACCGGGGAGCTGTTTTTT. This chain joins TRBV12-3 or TRBV12-4 and TRBJ2-2, with 7 bases matching TRBD1. This CDR3 comprises 14 residues. Unmatched junction bases numbered 3, after V lost 5 bases and J lost 3 bases.

This clonotype showed up many times. V usage is TRBV5-1 and J usage is TRBJ2-1; TRBD2 is a possible D gene (5 bases). V lost 4 bases, J lost 4 bases, and 9 bases lay in between. CDR3 size: 13 residues. Germline V gives CDR1 SGHRS, CDR2 YFSETQ. CDR3 DNA sequence: TGCGCCAGCAGCCAAACTAGTTACAATGAGCAGTTCTTC. This sequence encodes CASSQTSYNEQFF.

In its sample, this clonotype was seen many times. The chain couples TRBV5-6 to TRBJ2-1; maybe TRBD2 (5 bases). CDR1 and CDR2 (germline): SGHDT, YYEEEE. Trimming took 3 bases from V and 0 from J, leaving 13 bases between them. The CDR3 loop spans 16 amino acids. Written as DNA, the CDR3 is TGTGCCAGCAGCTATAACCGGGATATCTCCTACAATGAGCAGTTCTTC. It codes for CASSYNRDISYNEQFF.

This clonotype was found many times. The rearrangement uses TRBV7-7 and TRBJ1-1; maybe TRBD1 (5 bases). V dropped 2 bases and J dropped 3 bases, with 10 bases sitting between them. The CDR3 runs 14 residues. Germline V lookup: CDR1 SSHAT, CDR2 FNYEAQ (reference sequence). The CDR3 DNA reads as TGTGCCAGCAGCTTACGCGAGGGGTACACTGAAGCTTTCTTT. Translated: CASSLREGYTEAFF.

This clonotype was seen many times. The chain carries TRBV5-1 and TRBJ1-5, with unresolved D. The V end was cut by 4 bases, the J end by 6 bases, with 17 bases between. The CDR3 contains 15 residues. The germline CDR1 and CDR2 sequences are SGHRS and YFSETQ. The CDR3 is CASSPHPDRAQPQHF. CDR3 nucleotides: TGCGCCAGCAGCCCACACCCTGATCGCGCTCAGCCCCAGCATTTT.

At least ten counts were recorded for this clonotype. Here the CDR3 reads CASSYRPSGGNEQFF. The CDR3 region has the DNA TGTGCCAGCAGTTATCGTCCCTCGGGGGGGAATGAGCAGTTCTTC. The chain has TRBV6-2 or TRBV6-3 and TRBJ2-1; 8 bases are shared with TRBD2. Germline lookup yields CDR1 MNHEY and CDR2 SVGEGT. The CDR3 spans 15 residues. V trimming: 3 bases; J trimming: 7 bases; junction bases outside the gene matches: 8.

V gene TRBV6-2 or TRBV6-3 combines with J gene TRBJ2-2; 7 bases match TRBD1. Per the germline V gene, CDR1 is MNHEY and CDR2 is SVGEGT. The CDR3 loop spans 15 amino acids. V shed 2 bases, J shed 1 base, and the junction held 1 base outside the gene matches. DNA for the CDR3: TGTGCCAGCAGTTACAGGACAGGGAACACCGGGGAGCTGTTTTTT. Its translation: CASSYRTGNTGELFF.

By frequency in the sample, this clonotype is medium-sized (0.01 to 0.1%). This chain uses TRBV4-1 with TRBJ1-2, with 7 bases aligning to TRBD1. After removal of 1 base from V and 1 base from J, the junction contained 9 bases not matched to a gene. Germline V gives CDR1 MGHRA, CDR2 YSYEKL. The CDR3 covers 17 residues. CDR3 DNA: TGCGCCAGCAGCCAAGGTTGGACAGGCCTCTTTAACTATGGCTACACCTTC. Translated: CASSQGWTGLFNYGYTF.

This clonotype was counted at least ten times. This chain connects TRBV7-2 to TRBJ1-1; TRBD1 might be the D (5 bases). Trimming shortened V by 1 base and J by 10 bases, and 19 bases separated the two germline ends. CDR1 SGHTA and CDR2 FQGNSA come from the germline V gene. This CDR3 has 15 amino acids. This chain's CDR3 is CASSLVGRGGVGAFF. CDR3 DNA sequence: TGTGCCAGCAGCTTAGTTGGCCGGGGGGGTGTAGGAGCTTTCTTT.

Ten or more counts support this clonotype. The rearrangement links TRBV6-1 to TRBJ2-7; D not resolved. The CDR3 runs 15 residues. CDR1 and CDR2 from the germline V gene are MNHNS and SASEGT. V was shortened by 8 bases and J by 0 bases, with 17 bases between the two germline ends. The CDR3 reads CASGHTPGPSYEQYF. The CDR3 nucleotides are TGTGCCAGCGGCCACACCCCGGGTCCCTCCTACGAGCAGTACTTC.

Worth noting for this clonotype: An end of the junction does not agree with germline; a read error may underlie this. The CDR3 protein is CASSLSRTGYEQCF. The CDR3 DNA is TGCGCCAGCAGCCTATCCCGGACAGGGTACGAGCAGTGCTTC. The J gene is TRBJ2-7, the V gene TRBV4-3, with TRBD1 identical over 8 bases. Germline CDR1 is LGHNA and CDR2 is YSLEER. The CDR3 has 14 residues.

This clonotype was counted ten times or more. V usage is TRBV6-5 and J usage is TRBJ1-2; D is perhaps TRBD1 (5 bases). V lost 0 bases, J lost 2 bases, and 13 bases lay in between. Per germline, CDR1 MNHEY and CDR2 SVGAGI. This CDR3 comprises 16 residues. The CDR3 DNA follows: TGTGCCAGCAGTTACTCAGTCGGGGCTTCCAACTATGGCTACACCTTC. Protein sequence: CASSYSVGASNYGYTF.

This clonotype was observed many times. The rearrangement joins TRBV6-1 to TRBJ1-4; D unclear. Germline V gene data show CDR1 as MNHNS and CDR2 as SASEGT. The CDR3 loop spans 15 amino acids. Trimming took 6 bases from V and 7 from J, leaving 18 bases between them. CDR3 in DNA: TGTGCCAGCAGCTCTACCTACCAAGGAGGTGAAAAACTGTTTTTT. Its translation: CASSSTYQGGEKLFF.

The table lists this clonotype with many counts. This chain links TRBV19 with TRBJ1-5; no clear D. This CDR3 region has 15 residues. Germline V lookup: CDR1 LNHDA, CDR2 SQIVND (reference sequence). V gave up 3 bases and J gave up 4 bases, with 13 bases separating them. CDR3 sequence reads: CASSMAVRRNQPQHF. CDR3 nucleotide sequence: TGTGCCAGTAGTATGGCGGTAAGGAGGAATCAGCCCCAGCATTTT.

This clonotype is medium-sized by share. The chain recombines TRBV20-1 with TRBJ1-5, with 7 bases fitting TRBD1. The CDR3 has 15 residues. Trimming cost V 6 bases and J 0 bases; bases outside gene matches: 8. Germline CDR1 and CDR2: DFQATT and SNEGSKA (reference sequence). CDR3 coding DNA: TGCAGTGCCCCAACACAGGGGTATAGCAATCAGCCCCAGCATTTT. Amino acid sequence: CSAPTQGYSNQPQHF.

This clonotype has ten or more counts. The chain is built from TRBV13 and TRBJ2-3; 12 bases match TRBD2. Germline CDR1 and CDR2: PRHDT and FYEKMQ (reference sequence). The CDR3 has 15 amino acids. The V gene end was trimmed by 5 bases and the J gene end by 4 bases; junction bases not matched to a gene: 4. The CDR3 loop reads CASSHRLAGADTQYF. The CDR3 DNA reads as TGTGCCAGCAGCCATAGACTAGCGGGAGCAGATACGCAGTATTTT.

J is TRBJ1-2 and V is TRBV11-2; 7 nucleotides align to TRBD1. The CDR3 has 14 amino acids. With V trimmed by 1 base and J by 4 bases, 3 bases remained unmatched. CDR1 and CDR2 from the germline V gene are SGHAT and FQNNGV. Here the CDR3 reads CASSLAGQSYGYTF. CDR3 bases: TGTGCCAGCAGCTTAGCGGGACAGTCCTATGGCTACACCTTC.

In its sample, this clonotype was seen many times. The rearrangement links TRBV7-2 to TRBJ2-2, with 7 bases fitting TRBD1. The CDR3 is 18 residues long. V shed 1 base and J 5 bases; nucleotides not matched to a gene: 13. From germline, CDR1 is SGHTA and CDR2 FQGNSA. The DNA for the CDR3 is TGTGCCAGCAGCTTAGGGGGACAGTATTTCGGTAATACCGGGGAGCTGTTTTTT. Its translation is CASSLGGQYFGNTGELFF.

This clonotype was observed many times. This sequence joins TRBV20-1 and TRBJ2-3, with 8 bases matching TRBD2. The CDR3 sequence is 15 residues long. Germline values: CDR1 DFQATT, CDR2 SNEGSKA (reference sequence). The CDR3 DNA reads TGCAGCGCCCAGTCCGGGCGGGGGGCCGGAGATACGCAGTATTTT. It translates to CSAQSGRGAGDTQYF.

This chain links TRBV11-2 with TRBJ2-1; 11 bases fit TRBD2. CDR3 size: 16 residues. Looked up from germline, CDR1 is SGHAT and CDR2 is FQNNGV. The V segment lost 2 bases and the J segment 5 bases; nucleotides outside the gene matches: 5. The CDR3 nucleotides are TGTGCCAGCAGCTTACTAGCGGGGGGCCCAGACAATGAGCAGTTCTTC. Translation: CASSLLAGGPDNEQFF.

This chain links TRBV14 with TRBJ2-7; D call uncertain. This CDR3 has 12 residues. Germline CDR1 and CDR2: SGHDN and FVKESK. V was pared by 2 bases and J by 6 bases, with 8 bases between. CDR3 region: CASSQIRFEQYF. CDR3 DNA sequence: TGTGCCAGCAGCCAAATCAGGTTCGAGCAGTACTTC.

The chain uses TRBV25-1 and TRBJ2-3; the D gene is possibly TRBD1 (6 bases). The germline CDR1 and CDR2 sequences are MGHDK and SYGVNS. This CDR3 is built from 16 residues. Trimming left V 3 bases short and J 6 bases short, with 19 bases between. Here the CDR3 DNA reads TGTGCCAGCAGTGACCCTCCGGGCCCCACAGGGGATACGCAGTATTTT. Encoded protein: CASSDPPGPTGDTQYF.

This clonotype was counted many times. The junction departs from the called germline gene at one end, perhaps through a read error. The chain employs TRBV7-9 and TRBJ2-1; D gene ambiguous. Germline-derived CDR1 and CDR2 are SEHNR and FQNEAQ (reference sequence). There are 11 residues in the CDR3. CDR3 nucleotide sequence: TGTGCCAGCAGCTTAGTCGCTGGGGAATCATTC. This gives the protein CASSLVAGESF.

In this sample, this clonotype turned up many times. In nucleotides, the CDR3 is TGTGCCAGCAGGGGGGCCCTACAGAACACTGAAGCTTTCTTT. It encodes CASRGALQNTEAFF. This sequence joins TRBV2 and TRBJ1-1, with D possibly TRBD1 on 6 matching bases. The V end was cut by 6 bases, the J end by 1 base, with 12 bases between. Germline V gene lookup returns CDR1 SNHLY and CDR2 FYNNEI. This CDR3 has 14 amino acids.